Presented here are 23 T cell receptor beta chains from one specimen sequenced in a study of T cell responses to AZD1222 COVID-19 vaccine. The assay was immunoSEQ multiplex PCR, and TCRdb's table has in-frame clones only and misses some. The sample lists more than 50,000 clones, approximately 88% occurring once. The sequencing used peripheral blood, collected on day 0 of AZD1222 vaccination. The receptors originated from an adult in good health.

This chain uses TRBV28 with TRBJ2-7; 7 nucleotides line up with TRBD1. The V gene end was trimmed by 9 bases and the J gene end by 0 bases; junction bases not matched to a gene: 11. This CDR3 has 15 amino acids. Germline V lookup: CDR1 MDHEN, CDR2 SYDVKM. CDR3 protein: CASIQSGTASYEQYF. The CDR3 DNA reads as TGTGCCAGTATTCAATCCGGGACAGCCTCCTACGAGCAGTACTTC.

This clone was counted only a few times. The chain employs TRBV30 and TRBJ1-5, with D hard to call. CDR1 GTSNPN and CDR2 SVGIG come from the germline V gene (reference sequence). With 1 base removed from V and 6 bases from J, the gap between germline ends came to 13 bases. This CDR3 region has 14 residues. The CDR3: CAWSGSAAVQPQHF. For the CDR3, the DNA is TGTGCCTGGAGTGGATCCGCAGCAGTTCAGCCCCAGCATTTT.

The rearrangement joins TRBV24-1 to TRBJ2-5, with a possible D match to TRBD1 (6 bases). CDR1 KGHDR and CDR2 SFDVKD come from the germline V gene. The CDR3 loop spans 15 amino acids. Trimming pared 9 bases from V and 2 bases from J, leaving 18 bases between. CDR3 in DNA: TGTGCCACCTCCCTGGGGGACATTACACAAGAGACCCAGTACTTC. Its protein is CATSLGDITQETQYF.

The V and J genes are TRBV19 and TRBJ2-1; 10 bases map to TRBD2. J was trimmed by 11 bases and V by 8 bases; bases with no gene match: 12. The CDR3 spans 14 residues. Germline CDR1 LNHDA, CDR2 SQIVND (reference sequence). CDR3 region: CASRDASGRNQQFF. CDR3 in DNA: TGTGCCAGTCGTGACGCTAGCGGGAGAAATCAGCAGTTCTTC.

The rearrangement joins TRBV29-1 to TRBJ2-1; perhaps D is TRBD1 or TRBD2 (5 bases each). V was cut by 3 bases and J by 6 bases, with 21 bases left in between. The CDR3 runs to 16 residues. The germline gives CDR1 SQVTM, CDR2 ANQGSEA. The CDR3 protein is CSVEAPRDGRFNEQFF. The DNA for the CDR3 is TGCAGCGTTGAGGCCCCCCGGGACGGCCGCTTCAATGAGCAGTTCTTC.

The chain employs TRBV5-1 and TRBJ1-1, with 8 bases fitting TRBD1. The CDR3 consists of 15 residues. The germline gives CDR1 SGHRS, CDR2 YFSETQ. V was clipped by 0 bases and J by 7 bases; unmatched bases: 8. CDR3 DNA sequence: TGCGCCAGCAGCTTGGAGGGCGACAGGGGACGTGAAGCTTTCTTT. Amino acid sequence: CASSLEGDRGREAFF.

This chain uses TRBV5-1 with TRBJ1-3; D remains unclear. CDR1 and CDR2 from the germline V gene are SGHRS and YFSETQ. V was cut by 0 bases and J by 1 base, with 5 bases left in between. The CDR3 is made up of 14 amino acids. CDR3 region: CASSLEGSGNTIYF. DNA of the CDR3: TGCGCCAGCAGCTTGGAAGGTTCTGGAAACACCATATATTTT.

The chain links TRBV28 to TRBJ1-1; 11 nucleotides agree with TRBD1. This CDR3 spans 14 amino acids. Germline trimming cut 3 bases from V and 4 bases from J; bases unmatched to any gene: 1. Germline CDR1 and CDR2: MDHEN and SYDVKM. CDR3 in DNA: TGTGCCAGCAGTTTCGGGACAGGGGGCACTGAAGCTTTCTTT. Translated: CASSFGTGGTEAFF.

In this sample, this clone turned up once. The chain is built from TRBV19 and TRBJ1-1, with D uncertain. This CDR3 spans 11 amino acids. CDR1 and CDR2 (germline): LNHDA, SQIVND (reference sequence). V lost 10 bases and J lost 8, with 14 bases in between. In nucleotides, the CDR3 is TGTGCCACCTCCCTCCGGGCCGAAGCTTTCTTT. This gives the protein CATSLRAEAFF.

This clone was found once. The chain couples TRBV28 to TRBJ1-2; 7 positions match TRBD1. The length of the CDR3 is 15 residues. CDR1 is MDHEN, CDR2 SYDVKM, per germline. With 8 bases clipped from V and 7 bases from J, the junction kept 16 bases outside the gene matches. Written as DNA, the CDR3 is TGTGCCAGCCGCCAAACCCCGACAGGGCAGAGTGGCTACACCTTC. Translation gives CASRQTPTGQSGYTF.

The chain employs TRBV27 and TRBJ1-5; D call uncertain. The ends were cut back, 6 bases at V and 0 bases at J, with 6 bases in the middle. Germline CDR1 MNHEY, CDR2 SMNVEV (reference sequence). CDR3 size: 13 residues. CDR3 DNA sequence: TGTGCCAGCAGCCCCCTTAGCAATCAGCCCCAGCATTTT. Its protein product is CASSPLSNQPQHF.

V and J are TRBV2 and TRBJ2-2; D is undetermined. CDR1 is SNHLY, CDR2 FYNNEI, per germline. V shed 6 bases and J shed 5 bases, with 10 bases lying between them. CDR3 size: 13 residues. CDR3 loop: CASRFQETGELFF. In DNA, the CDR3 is TGTGCCAGCAGGTTCCAGGAAACCGGGGAGCTGTTTTTT.

The DNA of the CDR3 is TGTGCCAGCAGCCCAGAACTAGAAATTCGCAATGAGCAGTTCTTC. The encoded protein is CASSPELEIRNEQFF. V gene TRBV9 combines with J gene TRBJ2-1, with D possibly TRBD2 on 5 matching bases. The germline gives CDR1 SGDLS, CDR2 YYNGEE. V was trimmed by 4 bases and J by 6 bases, leaving 17 bases between them. The CDR3 is made up of 15 amino acids.

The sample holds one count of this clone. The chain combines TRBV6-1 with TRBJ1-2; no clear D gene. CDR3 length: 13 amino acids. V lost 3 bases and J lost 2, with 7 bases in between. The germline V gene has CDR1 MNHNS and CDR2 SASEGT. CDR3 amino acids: CASSDQPNYGYTF. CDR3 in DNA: TGTGCCAGCAGTGACCAACCGAACTATGGCTACACCTTC.

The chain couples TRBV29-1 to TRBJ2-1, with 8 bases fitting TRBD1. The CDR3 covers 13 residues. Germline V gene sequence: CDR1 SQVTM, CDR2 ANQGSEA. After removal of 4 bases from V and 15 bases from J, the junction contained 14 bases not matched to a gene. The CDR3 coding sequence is TGCAGCGTTGGGTGGGCAACTGGACAGGGTCTGTTCTTC. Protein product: CSVGWATGQGLFF.

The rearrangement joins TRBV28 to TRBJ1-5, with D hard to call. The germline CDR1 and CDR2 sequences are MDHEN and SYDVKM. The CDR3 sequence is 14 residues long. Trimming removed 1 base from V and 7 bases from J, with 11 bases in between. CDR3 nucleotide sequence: TGTGCCAGCAGTTTATCCCAGGTTAGGCAGCCCCAGCATTTT. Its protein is CASSLSQVRQPQHF.

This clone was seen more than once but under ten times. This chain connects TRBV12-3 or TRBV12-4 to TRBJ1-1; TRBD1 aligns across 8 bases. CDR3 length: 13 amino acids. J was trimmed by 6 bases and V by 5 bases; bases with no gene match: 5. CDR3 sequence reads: CASSPTGVAEAFF. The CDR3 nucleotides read TGTGCCAGCAGTCCGACAGGGGTCGCTGAAGCTTTCTTT.

This CDR3 reads CASSLNFPTDTQYF. CDR3 sequence (DNA): TGTGCCAGCAGCTTAAACTTTCCCACAGATACGCAGTATTTT. The chain has TRBV11-2 and TRBJ2-3; D remains ambiguous. Germline V gives CDR1 SGHAT, CDR2 FQNNGV. The CDR3 consists of 14 residues. The V gene lost 2 bases and the J gene lost 2 bases, with 8 bases spanning the gap.

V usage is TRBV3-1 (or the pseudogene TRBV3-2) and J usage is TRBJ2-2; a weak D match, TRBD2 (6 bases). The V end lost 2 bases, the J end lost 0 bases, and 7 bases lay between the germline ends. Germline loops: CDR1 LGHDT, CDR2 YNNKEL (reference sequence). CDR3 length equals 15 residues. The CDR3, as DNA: TGTGCCAGCAGCCAAAGACTAGCGAACACCGGGGAGCTGTTTTTT. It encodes CASSQRLANTGELFF.

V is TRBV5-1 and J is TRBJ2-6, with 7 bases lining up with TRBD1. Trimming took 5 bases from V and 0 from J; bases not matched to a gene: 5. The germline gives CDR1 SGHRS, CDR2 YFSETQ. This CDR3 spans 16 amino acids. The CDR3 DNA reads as TGCGCCAGCAGACCCTCAGGGGGCTCTGGGGCCAACGTCCTGACTTTC. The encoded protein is CASRPSGGSGANVLTF.

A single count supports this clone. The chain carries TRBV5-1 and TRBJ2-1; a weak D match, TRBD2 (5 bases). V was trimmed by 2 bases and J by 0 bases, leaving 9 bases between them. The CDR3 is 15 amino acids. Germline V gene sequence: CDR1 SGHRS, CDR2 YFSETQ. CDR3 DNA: TGCGCCAGCAGCTTCAGCGGAAACTCCTACAATGAGCAGTTCTTC. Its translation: CASSFSGNSYNEQFF.

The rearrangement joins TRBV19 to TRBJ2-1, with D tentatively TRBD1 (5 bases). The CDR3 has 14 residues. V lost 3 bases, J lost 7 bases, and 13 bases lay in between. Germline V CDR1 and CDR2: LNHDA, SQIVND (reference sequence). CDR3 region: CASSMQGRQNEQFF. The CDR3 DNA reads TGTGCCAGTAGTATGCAGGGTCGGCAGAATGAGCAGTTCTTC. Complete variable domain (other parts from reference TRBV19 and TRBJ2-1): DGGITQSPKYLFRKEGQNVTLSCEQNLNHDAMYWYRQDPGQGLRLIYYSQIVNDFQKGDIAEGYSVSREKKESFPLTVTSAQKNPTAFYLCASSMQGRQNEQFFGPGTRLTVL.

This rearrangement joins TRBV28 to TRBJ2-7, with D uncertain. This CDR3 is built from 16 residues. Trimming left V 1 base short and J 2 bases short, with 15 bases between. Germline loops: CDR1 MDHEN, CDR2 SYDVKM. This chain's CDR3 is CASSLYYQRQTYEQYF. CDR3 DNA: TGTGCCAGCAGTTTATATTACCAGCGACAAACCTACGAGCAGTACTTC. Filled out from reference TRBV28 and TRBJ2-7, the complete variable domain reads DVKVTQSSRYLVKRTGEKVFLECVQDMDHENMFWYRQDPGLGLRLIYFSYDVKMKEKGDIPEGYSVSREKKERFSLILESASTNQTSMYLCASSLYYQRQTYEQYFGPGTRLTVT.